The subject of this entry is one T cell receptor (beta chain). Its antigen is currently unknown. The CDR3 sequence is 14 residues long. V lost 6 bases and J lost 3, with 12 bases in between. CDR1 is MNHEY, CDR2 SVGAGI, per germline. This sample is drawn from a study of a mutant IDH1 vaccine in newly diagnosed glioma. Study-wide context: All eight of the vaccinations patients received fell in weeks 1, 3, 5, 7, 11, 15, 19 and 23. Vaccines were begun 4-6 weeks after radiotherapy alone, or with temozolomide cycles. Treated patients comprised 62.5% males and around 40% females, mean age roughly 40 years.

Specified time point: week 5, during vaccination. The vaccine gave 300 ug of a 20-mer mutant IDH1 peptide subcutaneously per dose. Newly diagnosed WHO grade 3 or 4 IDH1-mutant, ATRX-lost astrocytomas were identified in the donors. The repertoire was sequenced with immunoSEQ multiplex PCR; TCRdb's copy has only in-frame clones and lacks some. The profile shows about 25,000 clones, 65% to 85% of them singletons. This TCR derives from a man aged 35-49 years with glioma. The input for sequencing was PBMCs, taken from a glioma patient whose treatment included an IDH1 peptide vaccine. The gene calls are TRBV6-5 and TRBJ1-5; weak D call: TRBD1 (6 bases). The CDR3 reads CASRPDRSNQPQHF. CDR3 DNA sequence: TGTGCCAGCAGACCCGACAGGTCCAATCAGCCCCAGCATTTT.